This T cell receptor (beta chain) came from a study of cytomegalovirus exposure and HLA in healthy donors. This clone has more than one count but fewer than ten. The V gene lost 1 base and the J gene lost 2 bases, with 10 bases spanning the gap. Germline CDR1 SGHDT, CDR2 YYEEEE. This CDR3 is built from 14 residues. In the PCR, 60 Vbeta and 13 Jbeta primers were used. Clones were read by immunoSEQ multiplex PCR, and TCRdb kept only the in-frame ones, dropping some. The data hold roughly 150,000 clones, with around 80% observed a single time. The sequence derives from a male donor in good health and CMV-seronegative. Sequenced input: PBMCs. This sequence joins TRBV5-6 and TRBJ2-7; possibly TRBD1 for D (5 bases). The CDR3 nucleotides read TGTGCCAGCAGCTTGACAGGATTTCCCTACGAGCAGTACTTC. Its translation: CASSLTGFPYEQYF. Looking up the rest from reference TRBV5-6 and TRBJ2-7 gives the full variable domain: DAGVTQSPTHLIKTRGQQVTLRCSPKSGHDTVSWYQQALGQGPQFIFQYYEEEERQRGNFPDRFSGHQFPNYSSELNVNALLLGDSALYLCASSLTGFPYEQYFGPGTRLTVT.